These 9 T cell receptor beta chains were all obtained from the same sample, sequenced in a study of cytomegalovirus exposure and HLA in healthy donors. The PCR employed 60 Vbeta primers together with 13 Jbeta primers. Method: immunoSEQ multiplex PCR; TCRdb's copy keeps in-frame clones and lacks some. This sample carries 100,000 to 150,000 clones, roughly 63% of them seen once, and the ten largest clones take around 1.6%. Specimen: PBMCs. The receptors come from a man under 40 in good health and CMV-seropositive.

This chain uses TRBV5-3 with TRBJ2-5, with TRBD2 matching 11 bases. TRBV5-3 is given ORF status, its function remaining uncertain. V lost 0 bases, J lost 3 bases, and 13 bases stayed unmatched. The CDR3 is 19 residues long. CDR3 bases: TGTGCCAGAAGCTTGGGAAACCATCGGGGACTAGCGGAAAAAGAGACCCAGTACTTC. Translated: CARSLGNHRGLAEKETQYF.

This chain connects TRBV9 to TRBJ2-5, with 8 bases that match TRBD1. Trimming at V came to 4 bases and at J to 5 bases, leaving 7 bases not matched to a gene. CDR3 size: 14 residues. Looked up from germline, CDR1 is SGDLS and CDR2 is YYNGEE. The CDR3 DNA reads as TGTGCCAGCAGCCCCAGGGGGCGCGGGGAGACCCAGTACTTC. It encodes CASSPRGRGETQYF.

V gene TRBV5-6 combines with J gene TRBJ2-7, with 11 positions matching TRBD2. In germline, CDR1 is SGHDT, CDR2 YYEEEE. The CDR3 extends over 14 amino acids. With V trimmed by 0 bases and J by 9 bases, 5 bases remained unmatched. In nucleotides, the CDR3 is TGTGCCAGCAGCTTGGAACTAGCGGGAGCCAGGCAGTACTTC. Its protein product is CASSLELAGARQYF.

This clone was detected a few times. At one boundary the junction diverges from the germline segment, which might be a read error. The chain has TRBV11-2 and TRBJ2-7, with D tentatively TRBD2 (6 bases). CDR3 length: 12 amino acids. CDR1 and CDR2 (germline): SGHAT, FQNNGV. The CDR3: CASSPGSGVLHF. The CDR3 nucleotides are TGTGCCAGCAGCCCAGGGTCGGGGGTTTTGCACTTC.

The chain joins TRBV6-5 to TRBJ2-7, with TRBD2 matching 12 bases. The germline CDR1 and CDR2 sequences are MNHEY and SVGAGI. The V segment lost 2 bases and the J segment 4 bases; nucleotides outside the gene matches: 0. CDR3 length: 14 amino acids. DNA of the CDR3: TGTGCCAGCAGTTACACTAGCGGGAGGTACGAGCAGTACTTC. Protein product: CASSYTSGRYEQYF.

This chain connects TRBV5-4 to TRBJ2-2, with 16 bases that match TRBD2. CDR3 size: 18 residues. The V gene end was trimmed by 4 bases and the J gene end by 4 bases; junction bases not matched to a gene: 7. In germline, CDR1 is SGHNT, CDR2 YYREEE (reference sequence). CDR3: CASSPGLAGGRATGELFF. CDR3 coding DNA: TGTGCCAGCAGCCCGGGACTAGCGGGAGGGCGTGCCACCGGGGAGCTGTTTTTT.

The sample holds one count of this clone. The V gene is TRBV4-3, the J gene TRBJ2-7; 9 bases are a match to TRBD2. V lost 0 bases and J lost 5; bases outside the gene matches: 11. The CDR3 spans 17 residues. Germline CDR1 LGHNA, CDR2 YSLEER. The CDR3 spells CASSQDLLAGRLDEQYF. The CDR3 region has the DNA TGCGCCAGCAGCCAAGATCTCCTAGCGGGAAGGCTCGACGAGCAGTACTTC.

This clone showed up just once. The chain is built from TRBV28 and TRBJ1-5; 9 bases line up with TRBD1. This CDR3 has 14 residues. Unmatched junction bases numbered 4, after V lost 3 bases and J lost 7 bases. Germline V CDR1 and CDR2: MDHEN, SYDVKM. In DNA form, the CDR3 reads TGTGCCAGCAGTTTTGGGGACAGGGCACAGCCCCAGCATTTT. Residues: CASSFGDRAQPQHF.

The chain combines TRBV7-3 with TRBJ2-5, with TRBD1 matching over 8 bases. This CDR3 spans 15 amino acids. From germline, CDR1 is SGHTA and CDR2 FQGTGA. J gave up 7 bases and V 5 bases, and 12 bases lay outside the gene matches. CDR3 DNA sequence: TGTGCCAGCAGCCCCGGACAGGGAAGATATGGGACCCAGTACTTC. Translating gives CASSPGQGRYGTQYF.